Presented here are 27 T cell receptor beta chains from one specimen sequenced in a study of STAT5B mutations in CD4+ large granular lymphocyte leukemia. Generated by immunoSEQ multiplex PCR, the TCRdb table keeps only in-frame clones and is missing some. The sample contains 38,000 or so clones, roughly 85% of which appear only once. The sequencing sample was made of CD4+ T cells from blood buffy coats. The receptors derive from a human donor in good health.

The CDR3 DNA follows: TGTGCCAGCAGCTTAAGGGGAGTCAAAAACATTCAGTACTTC. It specifies CASSLRGVKNIQYF. V is TRBV7-9 and J is TRBJ2-4, with D possibly being TRBD1 or TRBD2 (5 bases each). The CDR3 totals 14 residues. Germline lookup yields CDR1 SEHNR and CDR2 FQNEAQ (reference sequence). Trimming removed 2 bases at V and 3 bases at J, with 8 bases between.

The V gene is TRBV6-6, the J gene TRBJ2-7; D is possibly TRBD1 (5 bases). There are 12 residues in the CDR3. Between the trimmed V and J ends, which lost 8 bases and 6 bases, there was a span of 14 bases. From germline, CDR1 is MNHNY and CDR2 SVGAGI (reference sequence). CDR3 sequence reads: CASAGIKSEQYF. For the CDR3, the DNA is TGTGCCAGCGCAGGGATAAAAAGCGAGCAGTACTTC.

The chain joins TRBV11-3 to TRBJ2-2; D not certain. This CDR3 contains 14 residues. The V gene lost 3 bases and the J gene lost 1 base, with 6 bases spanning the gap. Per the germline V gene, CDR1 is SGHNT and CDR2 is YENEEA. The CDR3 spells CASSLTGNTGELFF. CDR3 sequence (DNA): TGTGCCAGCAGCTTGACGGGGAACACCGGGGAGCTGTTTTTT.

This clone occurred a few times. The chain recombines TRBV30 with TRBJ1-1; D call uncertain. The CDR3 length is 14 residues. Germline V gene data show CDR1 as GTSNPN and CDR2 as SVGIG (reference sequence). V lost 0 bases and J 0 bases, leaving 8 bases between the germline ends. This CDR3 reads CAWSVTAVNTEAFF. The DNA for the CDR3 is TGTGCCTGGAGTGTAACGGCCGTGAACACTGAAGCTTTCTTT.

The rearrangement links TRBV5-1 to TRBJ2-5; possibly TRBD1 for D (5 bases). This CDR3 is built from 13 residues. Germline V gives CDR1 SGHRS, CDR2 YFSETQ. Trimming left V 6 bases short and J 4 bases short, with 13 bases between. Here the CDR3 DNA reads TGCGCCAGCAACCAAGACAGTACAGAGACCCAGTACTTC. This encodes CASNQDSTETQYF.

CDR3 sequence (DNA): TGTGCCAGCAGCGTAATCGGGACAGGGTCAATCTTT. It codes for CASSVIGTGSIF. This chain joins TRBV21-1 and TRBJ1-1; the table assigns TRBD1, which was not confirmed against the DNA. TRBV21-1 is assigned pseudogene status. CDR3 length equals 12 residues.

The chain couples TRBV11-1 to TRBJ2-2; TRBD2 aligns across 10 bases. This CDR3 has 15 amino acids. The germline V gene has CDR1 SGHAT and CDR2 FQDESV (reference sequence). The junction had 3 bases not matched to a gene; V was cut back by 3 bases and J by 5 bases. The CDR3 sequence: CASSFQRGGTGELFF. CDR3 coding DNA: TGTGCCAGCAGCTTCCAGCGGGGGGGTACCGGGGAGCTGTTTTTT. The full variable domain, rest sourced from reference TRBV11-1 and TRBJ2-2, is EAEVAQSPRYKITEKSQAVAFWCDPISGHATLYWYRQILGQGPELLVQFQDESVVDDSQLPKDRFSAERLKGVDSTLKIQPAELGDSAMYLCASSFQRGGTGELFFGEGSRLTVL.

This clone is a singleton in its sample. The chain uses TRBV19 and TRBJ2-7; TRBD1 matches at 7 bases. The CDR3 consists of 14 residues. Trimming removed 6 bases from V and 2 bases from J; junction bases left unmatched: 7. Germline CDR1 is LNHDA and CDR2 is SQIVND (reference sequence). Written as DNA, the CDR3 is TGTGCCAGTAGCACACAGGGGTCAACCTACGAGCAGTACTTC. This encodes CASSTQGSTYEQYF.

The genes are TRBV6-5 and TRBJ2-4; 9 bases match TRBD2. Germline assignment: CDR1 MNHEY and CDR2 SVGAGI. CDR3 size: 14 residues. V shed 7 bases and J 13 bases; nucleotides not matched to a gene: 14. In DNA form, the CDR3 reads TGTGCCAGCACTAACTCCCTAGCGGGATCCCGGCAGTACTTC. This codes for CASTNSLAGSRQYF.

This chain joins TRBV10-1 and TRBJ2-2, with D possibly being TRBD1 or TRBD2 (6 bases each). CDR1 WNHNN and CDR2 SYGVQD come from the germline V gene (reference sequence). Trimming took 4 bases from V and 3 from J, leaving 21 bases between them. The CDR3 sequence is 18 residues long. The CDR3, as DNA: TGCGCCAGCAGTGGGACCCAGGGGACTCTCCAGTACACCGGGGAGCTGTTTTTT. Its translation is CASSGTQGTLQYTGELFF.

The chain combines TRBV6-1 with TRBJ1-2; 8 bases map to TRBD1. CDR1 and CDR2 from the germline V gene are MNHNS and SASEGT. The CDR3 runs 13 residues. The V gene end was trimmed by 2 bases and the J gene end by 8 bases; junction bases not matched to a gene: 4. The CDR3 nucleotides read TGTGCCAGCAGTGAACAAACAGGGGGAGGCTACACCTTC. Its translation: CASSEQTGGGYTF.

The CDR3 nucleotides read TGTGCCAGCACCTTCCTAGCGGCACCTGGTACGCAGTATTTT. Protein product: CASTFLAAPGTQYF. The chain recombines TRBV2 with TRBJ2-3, with TRBD2 matching 7 bases. CDR1 is SNHLY, CDR2 FYNNEI, per germline. CDR3 size: 14 residues. With V trimmed by 7 bases and J by 8 bases, 12 bases remained unmatched.

The chain recombines TRBV27 with TRBJ1-6; D remains unclear. V dropped 2 bases and J dropped 10 bases, with 6 bases sitting between them. The germline V gene has CDR1 MNHEY and CDR2 SMNVEV (reference sequence). The CDR3 loop spans 12 amino acids. The CDR3, as DNA: TGTGCCAGCAGTTTAGGGTACTCACCCCTCCACTTT. Translation: CASSLGYSPLHF.

V is TRBV28 and J is TRBJ2-7; 8 bases match TRBD1. The CDR3 has 13 amino acids. V shed 7 bases and J 1 base; nucleotides not matched to a gene: 3. Germline V lookup: CDR1 MDHEN, CDR2 SYDVKM. The CDR3 spells CASTGGASYEQYF. CDR3 bases: TGTGCCAGCACAGGGGGCGCATCCTACGAGCAGTACTTC.

J is TRBJ2-5 and V is TRBV5-1; D is unclear. The CDR3 length is 15 residues. CDR1 is SGHRS and CDR2 is YFSETQ in the germline V gene. Trimming cost V 4 bases and J 2 bases, with 15 bases left between them. CDR3 amino acids: CASSPGANSQETQYF. In DNA, the CDR3 is TGCGCCAGCAGCCCGGGTGCTAACTCACAAGAGACCCAGTACTTC.

J is TRBJ1-2 and V is TRBV9; D remains unclear. CDR1 SGDLS and CDR2 YYNGEE come from the germline V gene. Deletions cut 3 bases from V and 8 bases from J, with 8 bases between. This CDR3 region has 11 residues. The CDR3 DNA sequence: TGTGCCAGCAGCGGGGCTGGGGGCTACACCTTC. Protein: CASSGAGGYTF.

The rearrangement joins TRBV14 to TRBJ1-2; D is ambiguous. Trimming cost V 1 base and J 4 bases, with 13 bases left between them. This CDR3 comprises 15 residues. The germline CDR1 and CDR2 sequences are SGHDN and FVKESK. The CDR3 loop is CASSQGSGRLYGYTF. CDR3 in DNA: TGTGCCAGCAGCCAAGGATCGGGAAGACTCTATGGCTACACCTTC.

The chain recombines TRBV4-2 with TRBJ2-2; no clear D gene. The CDR3 sequence is 13 residues long. CDR1 is LGHNA and CDR2 is YNFKEQ in the germline V gene. The CDR3 region has the DNA TGTGCTACCAGAAATATAGCCACCGGGGAGCTGTTTTTT. Amino acids: CATRNIATGELFF.

This rearrangement joins TRBV5-1 to TRBJ2-2; 8 nucleotides align to TRBD1. V shed 2 bases, J shed 6 bases, and the junction held 9 bases outside the gene matches. Germline CDR1 SGHRS, CDR2 YFSETQ. The CDR3 has 16 amino acids. CDR3 sequence (DNA): TGCGCCAGCAGCTTACAGGGGGTCGGTGAGGCCGGGGAGCTGTTTTTT. Translation: CASSLQGVGEAGELFF.

The chain links TRBV7-9 to TRBJ2-7; maybe TRBD1 (5 bases). V lost 5 bases to trimming and J lost 0 bases, with 17 bases between them. The CDR3 covers 16 residues. Germline V CDR1 and CDR2: SEHNR, FQNEAQ (reference sequence). CDR3 region: CASSPSFRTSSYEQYF. CDR3 coding DNA: TGTGCCAGCAGCCCCTCCTTTCGGACAAGCTCCTACGAGCAGTACTTC.

The rearrangement links TRBV6-5 to TRBJ2-7; D assignment may be TRBD1 or TRBD2 (5 bases each). CDR3 size: 14 residues. Per the germline V gene, CDR1 is MNHEY and CDR2 is SVGAGI. Trimming took 2 bases from V and 4 from J, leaving 12 bases between them. CDR3: CASSYVGASYEQYF. DNA for the CDR3: TGTGCCAGCAGTTACGTCGGGGCATCTTACGAGCAGTACTTC.

This chain joins TRBV5-1 and TRBJ1-1; D is uncertain. CDR3 length: 15 amino acids. Per germline, CDR1 SGHRS and CDR2 YFSETQ. V was pared by 3 bases and J by 0 bases, with 12 bases between. Written as DNA, the CDR3 is TGCGCCAGCAGCTCGTTGACACCGATGAACACTGAAGCTTTCTTT. This encodes CASSSLTPMNTEAFF.

The chain has TRBV5-6 and TRBJ2-4; the match to TRBD2 covers 14 bases. This CDR3 region has 15 residues. CDR1 is SGHDT and CDR2 is YYEEEE in the germline V gene. The V gene end was trimmed by 4 bases and the J gene end by 8 bases; junction bases not matched to a gene: 5. The CDR3 region has the DNA TGTGCCAGCAGCGTACGGGGACTAGCGGGAGACATTCAGTACTTC. It specifies CASSVRGLAGDIQYF.

This chain links TRBV5-1 with TRBJ2-3, with 9 bases lining up with TRBD2. The CDR3 is 17 amino acids. Per the germline V gene, CDR1 is SGHRS and CDR2 is YFSETQ. The J segment lost 3 bases and the V segment lost 0 bases, leaving 8 bases of the junction unmatched. CDR3 in amino acids: CASSLDGVAGVTDTQYF. The CDR3 DNA is TGCGCCAGCAGCTTGGACGGGGTAGCGGGGGTTACAGATACGCAGTATTTT.

This clone appeared once. CDR3 DNA: TGTGCCAGCAGCCCTACAGACAATCCTAATGAAAAACTGTTTTTT. Translating it yields CASSPTDNPNEKLFF. This chain joins TRBV9 and TRBJ1-4; D gene unclear. The CDR3 totals 15 residues. Germline V gene data show CDR1 as SGDLS and CDR2 as YYNGEE. Trimming cost V 4 bases and J 3 bases, with 13 bases left between them.

The rearrangement links TRBV5-4 to TRBJ2-5; 8 bases line up with TRBD2. V was pared by 4 bases and J by 3 bases, with 8 bases of the junction left unmatched. This CDR3 is built from 15 residues. Germline CDR1 SGHNT, CDR2 YYREEE (reference sequence). The DNA for the CDR3 is TGTGCCAGCAGCGGCCGGGGGGGTCCTAAAGAGACCCAGTACTTC. As protein: CASSGRGGPKETQYF.

V gene TRBV25-1 combines with J gene TRBJ2-1; no definite D call. V was shortened by 2 bases and J by 8 bases, with 10 bases between the two germline ends. CDR3 length: 13 amino acids. Germline V gives CDR1 MGHDK, CDR2 SYGVNS. In DNA, the CDR3 is TGTGCCAGCAGTGAACTAGATTCCGATGAGCAGTTCTTC. Translation gives CASSELDSDEQFF.